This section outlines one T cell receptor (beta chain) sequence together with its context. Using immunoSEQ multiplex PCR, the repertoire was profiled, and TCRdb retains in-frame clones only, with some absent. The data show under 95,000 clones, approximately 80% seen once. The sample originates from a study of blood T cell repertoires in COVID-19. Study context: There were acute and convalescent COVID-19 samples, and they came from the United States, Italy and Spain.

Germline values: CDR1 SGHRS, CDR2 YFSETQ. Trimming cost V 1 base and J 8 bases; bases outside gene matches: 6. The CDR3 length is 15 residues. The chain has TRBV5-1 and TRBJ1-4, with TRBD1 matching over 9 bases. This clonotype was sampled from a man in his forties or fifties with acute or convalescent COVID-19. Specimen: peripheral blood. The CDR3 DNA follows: TGCGCCAGCAGCTTGTCCGGGACAGGGCACGAAAAACTGTTTTTT. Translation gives CASSLSGTGHEKLFF.